This T cell receptor (beta chain) was sequenced for a study of blood T cell repertoires in COVID-19. At the level of the study: Samples came from the United States, Italy and Spain, spanning acute and convalescent COVID-19.

In the study's own analysis: Nucleated cell counts were estimated from reference gene primer amplification. The protocol was immunoSEQ multiplex PCR, while the TCRdb copy is restricted to in-frame clones and leaves out a portion. From that table come the V and J calls and clone size; the DNA was used to work out D and trimming. The table records 180,000 or so clones, roughly 82% of them present only once. Clinical history reported by participants formed the basis on which cohorts were assigned. Germline CDR1 LNHDA, CDR2 SQIVND (reference sequence). The V gene lost 6 bases and the J gene lost 0 bases, with 12 bases spanning the gap. The CDR3 has 14 amino acids.

The sequence came from a man in his fifties or sixties who had recovered from COVID-19. Sample: PBMCs or T cells enriched from blood (not recorded which). The chain employs TRBV19 and TRBJ2-7, with a possible D match to TRBD1 (6 bases). DNA for the CDR3: TGTGCCAGTAGGGCTCGGGACACCTCCTACGAGCAGTACTTC. Encoded protein: CASRARDTSYEQYF.